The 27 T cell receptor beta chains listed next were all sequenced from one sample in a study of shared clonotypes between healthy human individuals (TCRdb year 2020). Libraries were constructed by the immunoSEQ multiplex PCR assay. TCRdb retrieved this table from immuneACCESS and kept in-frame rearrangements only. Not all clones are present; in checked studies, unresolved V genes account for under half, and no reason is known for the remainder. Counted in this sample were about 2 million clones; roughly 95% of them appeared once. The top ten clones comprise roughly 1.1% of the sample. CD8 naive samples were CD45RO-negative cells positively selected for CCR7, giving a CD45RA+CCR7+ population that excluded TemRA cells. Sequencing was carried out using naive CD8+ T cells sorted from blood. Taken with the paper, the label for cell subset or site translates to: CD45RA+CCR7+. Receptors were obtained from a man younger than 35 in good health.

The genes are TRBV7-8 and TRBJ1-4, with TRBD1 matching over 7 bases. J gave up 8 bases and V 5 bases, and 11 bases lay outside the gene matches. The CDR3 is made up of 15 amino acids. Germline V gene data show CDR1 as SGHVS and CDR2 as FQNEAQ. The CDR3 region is CASSPNRGGAEKLFF. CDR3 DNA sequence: TGTGCCAGCAGCCCCAACAGGGGAGGGGCCGAAAAACTGTTTTTT.

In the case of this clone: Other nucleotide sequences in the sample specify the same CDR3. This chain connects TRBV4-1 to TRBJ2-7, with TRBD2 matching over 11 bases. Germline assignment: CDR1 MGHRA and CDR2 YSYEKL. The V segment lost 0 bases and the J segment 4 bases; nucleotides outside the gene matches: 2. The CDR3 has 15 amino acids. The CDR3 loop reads CASSQETSGGYEQYF. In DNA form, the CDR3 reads TGCGCCAGCAGCCAAGAAACTAGCGGGGGATACGAGCAGTACTTC.

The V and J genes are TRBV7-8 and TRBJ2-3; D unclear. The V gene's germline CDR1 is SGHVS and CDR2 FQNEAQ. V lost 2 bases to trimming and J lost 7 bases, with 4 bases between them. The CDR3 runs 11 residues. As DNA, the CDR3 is TGTGCCAGCAGCTTATCGTATACGCAGTATTTT. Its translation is CASSLSYTQYF.

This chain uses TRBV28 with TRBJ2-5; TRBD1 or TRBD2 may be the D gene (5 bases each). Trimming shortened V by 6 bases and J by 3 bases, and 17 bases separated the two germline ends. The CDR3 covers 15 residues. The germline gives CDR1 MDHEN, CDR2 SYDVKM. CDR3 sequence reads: CASSPGTFTKETQYF. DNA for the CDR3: TGTGCCAGCAGCCCTGGGACCTTCACTAAAGAGACCCAGTACTTC.

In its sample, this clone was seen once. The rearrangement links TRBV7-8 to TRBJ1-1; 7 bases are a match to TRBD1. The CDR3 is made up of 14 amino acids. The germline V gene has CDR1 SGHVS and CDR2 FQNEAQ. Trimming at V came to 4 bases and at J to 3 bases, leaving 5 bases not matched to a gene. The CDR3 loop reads CASSSLTGDTEAFF. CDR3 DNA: TGTGCCAGCAGCTCTTTAACAGGGGACACTGAAGCTTTCTTT.

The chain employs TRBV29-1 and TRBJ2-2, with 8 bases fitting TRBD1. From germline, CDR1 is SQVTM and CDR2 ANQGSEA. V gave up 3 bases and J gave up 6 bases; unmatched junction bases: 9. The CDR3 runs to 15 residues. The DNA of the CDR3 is TGCAGCGTTGAGCTGGACAGGGACCCCCCCGGGGAGCTGTTTTTT. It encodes CSVELDRDPPGELFF.

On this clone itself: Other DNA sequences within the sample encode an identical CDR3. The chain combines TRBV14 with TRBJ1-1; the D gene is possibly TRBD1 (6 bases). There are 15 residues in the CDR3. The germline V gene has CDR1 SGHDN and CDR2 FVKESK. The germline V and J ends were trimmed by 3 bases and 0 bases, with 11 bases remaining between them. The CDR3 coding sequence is TGTGCCAGCAGCCATTCACAGGGAATGAACACTGAAGCTTTCTTT. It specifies CASSHSQGMNTEAFF.

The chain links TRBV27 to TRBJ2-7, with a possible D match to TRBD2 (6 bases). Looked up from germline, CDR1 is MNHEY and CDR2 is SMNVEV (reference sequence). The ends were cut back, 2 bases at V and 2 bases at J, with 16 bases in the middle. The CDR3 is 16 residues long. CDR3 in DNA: TGTGCCAGCAGTTTACGGGGCGGGGTGGGAGCCTACGAGCAGTACTTC. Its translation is CASSLRGGVGAYEQYF.

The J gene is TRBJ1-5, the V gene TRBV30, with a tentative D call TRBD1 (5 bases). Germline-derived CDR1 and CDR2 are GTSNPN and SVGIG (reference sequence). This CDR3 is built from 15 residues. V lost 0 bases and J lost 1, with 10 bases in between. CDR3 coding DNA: TGTGCCTGGAGTGTGGGGCCCCGGAGCAATCAGCCCCAGCATTTT. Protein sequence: CAWSVGPRSNQPQHF. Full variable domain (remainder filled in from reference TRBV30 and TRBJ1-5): SQTIHQWPATLVQPVGSPLSLECTVEGTSNPNLYWYRQAAGRGLQLLFYSVGIGQISSEVPQNLSASRPQDRQFILSSKKLLLSDSGFYLCAWSVGPRSNQPQHFGDGTRLSIL.

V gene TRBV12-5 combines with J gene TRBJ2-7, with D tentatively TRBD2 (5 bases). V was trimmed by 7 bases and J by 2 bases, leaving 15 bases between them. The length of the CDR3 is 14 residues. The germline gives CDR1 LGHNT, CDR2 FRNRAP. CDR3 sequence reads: CASVLGAATYEQYF. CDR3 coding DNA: TGTGCTAGTGTCCTGGGAGCAGCTACCTACGAGCAGTACTTC.

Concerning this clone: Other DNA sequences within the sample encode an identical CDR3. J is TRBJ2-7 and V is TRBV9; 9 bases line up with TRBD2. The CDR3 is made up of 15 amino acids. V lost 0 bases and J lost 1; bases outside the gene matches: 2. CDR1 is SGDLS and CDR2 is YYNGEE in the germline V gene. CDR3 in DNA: TGTGCCAGCAGCGTAGGAACTAGCGGGTCCTACGAGCAGTACTTC. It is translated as CASSVGTSGSYEQYF.

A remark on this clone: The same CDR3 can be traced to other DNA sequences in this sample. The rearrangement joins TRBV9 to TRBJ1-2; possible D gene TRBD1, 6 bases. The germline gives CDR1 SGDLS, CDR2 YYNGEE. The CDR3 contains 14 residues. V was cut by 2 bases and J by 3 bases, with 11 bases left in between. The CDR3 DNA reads TGTGCCAGCAGCGTCGACGGGACACACTATGGCTACACCTTC. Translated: CASSVDGTHYGYTF.

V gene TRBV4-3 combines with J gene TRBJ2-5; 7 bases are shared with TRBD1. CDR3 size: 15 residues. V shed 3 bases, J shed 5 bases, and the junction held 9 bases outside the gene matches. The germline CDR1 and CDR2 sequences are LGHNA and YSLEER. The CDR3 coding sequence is TGCGCCAGCAGCCAGTACAGGGGCCTAGGGGAGACCCAGTACTTC. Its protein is CASSQYRGLGETQYF.

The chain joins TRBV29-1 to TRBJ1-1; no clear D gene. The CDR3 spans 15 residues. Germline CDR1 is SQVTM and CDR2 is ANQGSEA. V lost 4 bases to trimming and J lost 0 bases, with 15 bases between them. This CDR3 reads CSVALIPEMNTEAFF. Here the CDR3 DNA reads TGCAGCGTTGCCCTGATACCCGAAATGAACACTGAAGCTTTCTTT.

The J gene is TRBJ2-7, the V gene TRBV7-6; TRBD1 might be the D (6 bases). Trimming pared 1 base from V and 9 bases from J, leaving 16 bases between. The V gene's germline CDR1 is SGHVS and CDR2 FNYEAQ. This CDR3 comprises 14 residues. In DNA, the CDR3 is TGTGCCAGCAGCTTAGGACAGACAGGTAGTGTGCAGTACTTC. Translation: CASSLGQTGSVQYF.

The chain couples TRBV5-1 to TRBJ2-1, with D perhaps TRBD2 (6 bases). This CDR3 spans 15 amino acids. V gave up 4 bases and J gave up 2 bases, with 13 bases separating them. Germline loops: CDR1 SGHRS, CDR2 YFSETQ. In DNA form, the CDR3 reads TGCGCCAGCAGCCTCCGACCGGGGGCCTACAATGAGCAGTTCTTC. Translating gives CASSLRPGAYNEQFF.

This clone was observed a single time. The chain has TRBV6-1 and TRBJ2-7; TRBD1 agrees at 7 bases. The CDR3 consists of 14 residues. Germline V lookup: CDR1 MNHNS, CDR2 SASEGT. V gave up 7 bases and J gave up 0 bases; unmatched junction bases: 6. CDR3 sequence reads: CASTPTGSSYEQYF. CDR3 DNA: TGTGCCAGCACCCCGACAGGGAGCTCCTACGAGCAGTACTTC.

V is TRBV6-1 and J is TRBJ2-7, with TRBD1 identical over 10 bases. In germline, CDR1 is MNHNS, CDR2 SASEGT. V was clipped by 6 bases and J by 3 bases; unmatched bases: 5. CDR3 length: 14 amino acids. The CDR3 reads CASRAGQGIYEQYF. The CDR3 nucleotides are TGTGCCAGCAGGGCGGGACAGGGGATCTACGAGCAGTACTTC.

The CDR3 reads CASSLDPSINEQYF. In nucleotides, the CDR3 is TGCGCCAGCAGCTTGGATCCTAGCATCAACGAGCAGTACTTC. V and J are TRBV5-1 and TRBJ2-7; a possible D gene is TRBD2 (5 bases). Looked up from germline, CDR1 is SGHRS and CDR2 is YFSETQ. This CDR3 contains 14 residues. The ends were cut back, 0 bases at V and 5 bases at J, with 12 bases in the middle.

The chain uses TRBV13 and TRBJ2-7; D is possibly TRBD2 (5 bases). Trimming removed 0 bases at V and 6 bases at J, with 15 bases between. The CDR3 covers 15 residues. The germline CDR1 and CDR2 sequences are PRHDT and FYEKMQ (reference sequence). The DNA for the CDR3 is TGTGCCAGCAGCTTAGGCGGTCAGCGGCCTGGCGAGCAGTACTTC. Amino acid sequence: CASSLGGQRPGEQYF.

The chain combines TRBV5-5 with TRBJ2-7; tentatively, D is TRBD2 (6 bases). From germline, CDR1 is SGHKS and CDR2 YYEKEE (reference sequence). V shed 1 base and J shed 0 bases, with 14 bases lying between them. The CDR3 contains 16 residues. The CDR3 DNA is TGTGCCAGCAGCTTGTCGCCGGGAGCTTTCTCCTACGAGCAGTACTTC. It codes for CASSLSPGAFSYEQYF.

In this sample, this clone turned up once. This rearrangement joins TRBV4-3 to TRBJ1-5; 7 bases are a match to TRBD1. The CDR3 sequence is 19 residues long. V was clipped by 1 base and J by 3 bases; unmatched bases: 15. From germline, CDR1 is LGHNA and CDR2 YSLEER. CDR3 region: CASSQVYGPLGQDNQPQHF. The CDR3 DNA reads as TGCGCCAGCAGCCAAGTTTATGGCCCACTCGGACAGGACAATCAGCCCCAGCATTTT.

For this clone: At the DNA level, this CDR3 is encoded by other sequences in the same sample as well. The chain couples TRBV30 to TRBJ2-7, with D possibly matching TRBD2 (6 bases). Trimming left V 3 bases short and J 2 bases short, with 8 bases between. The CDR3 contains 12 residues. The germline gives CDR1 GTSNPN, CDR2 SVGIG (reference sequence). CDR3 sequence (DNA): TGTGCCTGGAGCGCGGGAACCTACGAGCAGTACTTC. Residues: CAWSAGTYEQYF.

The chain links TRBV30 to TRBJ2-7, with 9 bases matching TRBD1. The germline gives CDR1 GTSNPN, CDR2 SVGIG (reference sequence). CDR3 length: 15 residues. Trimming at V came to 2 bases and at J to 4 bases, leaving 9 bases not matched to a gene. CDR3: CAWSPSGTGQYEQYF. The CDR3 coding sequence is TGTGCCTGGAGTCCATCCGGGACAGGGCAATACGAGCAGTACTTC.

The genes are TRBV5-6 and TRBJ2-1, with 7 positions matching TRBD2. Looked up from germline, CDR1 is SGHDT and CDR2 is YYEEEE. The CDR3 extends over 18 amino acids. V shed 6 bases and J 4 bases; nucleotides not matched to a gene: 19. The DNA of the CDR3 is TGTGCCAGCACTGGGGAGGGAAACCTTCCTCTTCGATACAATGAGCAGTTCTTC. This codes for CASTGEGNLPLRYNEQFF. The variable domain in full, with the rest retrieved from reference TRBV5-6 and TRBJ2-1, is DAGVTQSPTHLIKTRGQQVTLRCSPKSGHDTVSWYQQALGQGPQFIFQYYEEEERQRGNFPDRFSGHQFPNYSSELNVNALLLGDSALYLCASTGEGNLPLRYNEQFFGPGTRLTVL.

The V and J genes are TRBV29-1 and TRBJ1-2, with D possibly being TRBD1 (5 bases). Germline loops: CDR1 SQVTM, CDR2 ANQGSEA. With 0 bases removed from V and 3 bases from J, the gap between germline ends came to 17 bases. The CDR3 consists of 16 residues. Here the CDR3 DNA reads TGCAGCGTTGAAGATCTCCTTTCCGGGACGGACTATGGCTACACCTTC. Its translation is CSVEDLLSGTDYGYTF.

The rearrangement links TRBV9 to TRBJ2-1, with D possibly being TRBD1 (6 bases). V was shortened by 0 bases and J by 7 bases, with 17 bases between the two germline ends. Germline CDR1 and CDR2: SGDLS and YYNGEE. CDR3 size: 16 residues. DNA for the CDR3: TGTGCCAGCAGCGTAGAAGGCAGCCCAGGGGTGAATGAGCAGTTCTTC. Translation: CASSVEGSPGVNEQFF.